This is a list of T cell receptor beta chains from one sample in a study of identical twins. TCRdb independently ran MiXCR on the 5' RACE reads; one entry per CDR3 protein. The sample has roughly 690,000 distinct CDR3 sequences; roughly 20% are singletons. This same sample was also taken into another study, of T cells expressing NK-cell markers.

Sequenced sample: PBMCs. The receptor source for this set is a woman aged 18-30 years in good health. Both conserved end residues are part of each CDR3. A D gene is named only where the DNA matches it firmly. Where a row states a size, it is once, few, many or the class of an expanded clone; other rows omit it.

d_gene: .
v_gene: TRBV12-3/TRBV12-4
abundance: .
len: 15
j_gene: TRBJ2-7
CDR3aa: CASTNSGSLSYEQYF
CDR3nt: TGTGCCAGCACCAACTCGGGCAGTCTCTCCTACGAGCAGTACTTC

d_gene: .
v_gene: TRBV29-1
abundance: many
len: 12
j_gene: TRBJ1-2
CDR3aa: CSVEGEIYGYTF
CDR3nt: TGCAGCGTTGAAGGGGAGATCTATGGCTACACCTTC

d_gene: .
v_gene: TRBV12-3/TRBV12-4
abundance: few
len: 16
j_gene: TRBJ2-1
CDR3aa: CASDRGRRVVSNEQFF
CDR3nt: TGTGCCAGCGACCGAGGACGGAGAGTGGTTTCCAATGAGCAGTTCTTC

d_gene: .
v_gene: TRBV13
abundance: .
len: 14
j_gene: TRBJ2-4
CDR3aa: CASSSHLAKNIQYF
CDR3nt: TGTGCCAGCAGCTCACACTTAGCCAAAAACATTCAGTACTTC

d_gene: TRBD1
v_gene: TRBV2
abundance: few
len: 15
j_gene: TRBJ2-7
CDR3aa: CASLLGTDLLYEQYF
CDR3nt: TGTGCCAGCCTACTCGGGACAGATTTACTCTACGAGCAGTACTTC

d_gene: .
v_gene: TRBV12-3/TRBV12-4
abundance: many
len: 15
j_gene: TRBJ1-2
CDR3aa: CASSPPGRLNYGYTF
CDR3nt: TGTGCCAGCAGTCCCCCGGGACGGCTTAACTATGGCTACACCTTC

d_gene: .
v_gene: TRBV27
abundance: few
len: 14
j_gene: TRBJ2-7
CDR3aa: CASGRYSLPGEQYF
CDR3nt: TGTGCCAGCGGCCGTTATTCCCTGCCTGGGGAGCAGTACTTC

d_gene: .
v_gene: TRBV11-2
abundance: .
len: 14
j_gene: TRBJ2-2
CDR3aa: CASSFGLHTGELFF
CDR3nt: TGTGCCAGCAGCTTCGGACTGCACACCGGGGAGCTGTTTTTT

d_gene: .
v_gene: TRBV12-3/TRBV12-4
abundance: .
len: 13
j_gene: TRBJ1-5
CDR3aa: CASSFQNNQPQHF
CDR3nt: TGTGCCAGCAGTTTCCAGAACAATCAGCCCCAGCATTTT

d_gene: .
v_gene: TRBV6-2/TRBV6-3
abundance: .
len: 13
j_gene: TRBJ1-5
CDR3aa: CASTPDRGQPQHF
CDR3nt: TGTGCCAGCACTCCCGACCGGGGTCAGCCCCAGCATTTT

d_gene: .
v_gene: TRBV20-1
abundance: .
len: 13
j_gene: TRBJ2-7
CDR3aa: CSAFRQDSYEQYF
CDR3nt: TGCAGTGCTTTCCGACAAGATTCCTACGAGCAGTACTTC

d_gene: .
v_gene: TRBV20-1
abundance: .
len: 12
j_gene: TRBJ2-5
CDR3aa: CSARLQQETQYF
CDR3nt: TGCAGTGCTAGACTTCAGCAAGAGACCCAGTACTTC

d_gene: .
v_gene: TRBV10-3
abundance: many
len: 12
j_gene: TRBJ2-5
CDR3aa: CAISGERETQYF
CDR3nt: TGTGCCATCAGTGGCGAGAGGGAGACCCAGTACTTC

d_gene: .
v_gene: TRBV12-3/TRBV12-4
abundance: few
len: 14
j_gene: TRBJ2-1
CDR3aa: CASSLKGGTNEQFF
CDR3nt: TGTGCCAGCAGTCTGAAGGGGGGAACCAATGAGCAGTTCTTC

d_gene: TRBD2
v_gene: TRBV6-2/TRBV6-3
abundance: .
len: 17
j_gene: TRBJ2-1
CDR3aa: CASSPPRWLAGMNEQFF
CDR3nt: TGTGCCAGCAGCCCACCTAGGTGGCTAGCGGGAATGAATGAGCAGTTCTTC

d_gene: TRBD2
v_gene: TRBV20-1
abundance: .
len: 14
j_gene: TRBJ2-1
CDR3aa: CSALGGSVVNEQFF
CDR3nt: TGCAGTGCCCTGGGGGGGAGTGTTGTCAATGAGCAGTTCTTC

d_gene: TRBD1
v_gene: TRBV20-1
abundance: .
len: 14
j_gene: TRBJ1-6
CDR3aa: CSASFGTGDSPLHF
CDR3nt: TGCAGTGCTAGTTTCGGGACAGGGGATTCACCCCTCCACTTT

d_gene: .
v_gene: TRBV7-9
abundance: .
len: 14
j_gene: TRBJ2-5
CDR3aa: CASSLRGVVETQYF
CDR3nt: TGTGCCAGCAGCTTAAGAGGGGTTGTCGAGACCCAGTACTTC

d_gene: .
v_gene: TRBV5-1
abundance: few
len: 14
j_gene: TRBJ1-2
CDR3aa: CASSLSTEAYGYTF
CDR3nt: TGCGCCAGCAGCTTGTCGACGGAAGCCTATGGCTACACCTTC

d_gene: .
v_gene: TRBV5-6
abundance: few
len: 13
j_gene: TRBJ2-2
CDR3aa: CATAGPATGELFF
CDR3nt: TGTGCCACCGCAGGGCCCGCGACCGGGGAGCTGTTTTTT

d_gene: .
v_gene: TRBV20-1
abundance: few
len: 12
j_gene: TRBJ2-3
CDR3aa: CSAPDPQDTQYF
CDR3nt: TGCAGTGCTCCCGACCCTCAAGATACGCAGTATTTT

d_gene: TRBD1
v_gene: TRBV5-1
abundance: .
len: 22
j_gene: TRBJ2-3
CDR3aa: CASSPRAGQGATMILFTDTQYF
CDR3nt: TGCGCCAGCAGCCCCCGGGCGGGACAGGGGGCCACAATGATTCTGTTCACAGATACGCAGTATTTT

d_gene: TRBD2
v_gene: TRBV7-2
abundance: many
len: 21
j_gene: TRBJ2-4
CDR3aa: CASSLAAPGTSGMWMGNIQYF
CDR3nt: TGTGCCAGCAGCTTAGCGGCCCCCGGGACTAGCGGGATGTGGATGGGAAACATTCAGTACTTC

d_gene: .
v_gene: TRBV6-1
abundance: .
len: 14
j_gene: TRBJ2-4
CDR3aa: CASSLAKAKNIQYF
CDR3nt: TGTGCCAGCAGCCTCGCCAAAGCCAAAAACATTCAGTACTTC

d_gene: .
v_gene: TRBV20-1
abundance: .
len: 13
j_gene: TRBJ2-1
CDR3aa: CSAGGLTSNEQFF
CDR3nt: TGCAGTGCTGGAGGACTTACCTCCAATGAGCAGTTCTTC

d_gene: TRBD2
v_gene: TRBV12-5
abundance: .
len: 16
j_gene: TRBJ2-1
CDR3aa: CASGFTGGLAYNEQFF
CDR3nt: TGTGCTAGTGGTTTTACGGGGGGACTCGCATACAATGAGCAGTTCTTC

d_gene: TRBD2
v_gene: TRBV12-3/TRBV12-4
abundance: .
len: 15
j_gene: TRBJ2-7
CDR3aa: CASSLHSGGEGEQYF
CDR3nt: TGTGCCAGCAGTCTTCATAGCGGGGGAGAGGGGGAGCAGTACTTC

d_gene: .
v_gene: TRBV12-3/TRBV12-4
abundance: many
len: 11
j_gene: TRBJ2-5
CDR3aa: CASSGWETQYF
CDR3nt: TGTGCCAGCAGTGGATGGGAGACCCAGTACTTC

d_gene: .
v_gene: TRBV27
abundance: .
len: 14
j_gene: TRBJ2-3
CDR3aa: CASSLSLSTDTQYF
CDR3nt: TGTGCCAGCAGTTTATCCCTGAGCACAGATACGCAGTATTTT

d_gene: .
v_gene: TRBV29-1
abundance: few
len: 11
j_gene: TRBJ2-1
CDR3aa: CSVATDNEQFF
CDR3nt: TGCAGCGTTGCGACTGACAATGAGCAGTTCTTC

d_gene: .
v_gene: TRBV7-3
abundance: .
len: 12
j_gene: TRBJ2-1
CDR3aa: CASKGAGNEQFF
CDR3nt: TGTGCCAGCAAGGGGGCGGGGAATGAGCAGTTCTTC

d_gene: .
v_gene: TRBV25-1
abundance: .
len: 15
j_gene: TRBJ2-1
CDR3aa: CASSPFSGALNEQFF
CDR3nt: TGTGCCAGCAGCCCTTTTTCGGGCGCCTTAAATGAGCAGTTCTTC

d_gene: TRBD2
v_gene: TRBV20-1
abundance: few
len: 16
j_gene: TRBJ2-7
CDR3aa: CSASVGAGGKPNEQYF
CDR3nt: TGCAGTGCCTCCGTAGGGGCGGGAGGGAAACCTAACGAGCAGTACTTC

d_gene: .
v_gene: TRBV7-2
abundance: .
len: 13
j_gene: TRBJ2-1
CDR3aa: CASSRSIGNEQFF
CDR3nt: TGTGCCAGCAGCAGGAGTATTGGGAATGAGCAGTTCTTC

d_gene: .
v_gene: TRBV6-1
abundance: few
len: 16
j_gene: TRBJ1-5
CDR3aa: CASSQRSGGPNQPQHF
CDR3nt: TGTGCCAGCAGTCAACGGTCCGGGGGGCCAAATCAGCCCCAGCATTTT

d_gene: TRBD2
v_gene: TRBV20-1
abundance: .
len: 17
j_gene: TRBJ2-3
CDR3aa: CSPLSPAGGGSTDTQYF
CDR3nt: TGCAGTCCCCTAAGCCCAGCGGGGGGAGGGAGCACAGATACGCAGTATTTT

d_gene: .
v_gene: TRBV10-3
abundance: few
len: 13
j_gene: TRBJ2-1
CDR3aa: CAISPGSGDEQFF
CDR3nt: TGTGCCATCAGTCCGGGCTCCGGGGATGAGCAGTTCTTC

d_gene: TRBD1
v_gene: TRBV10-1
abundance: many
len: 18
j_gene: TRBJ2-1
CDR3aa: CASSGGGQAQYSYNEQFF
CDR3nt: TGCGCCAGCAGTGGAGGGGGACAGGCCCAATACTCCTACAATGAGCAGTTCTTC

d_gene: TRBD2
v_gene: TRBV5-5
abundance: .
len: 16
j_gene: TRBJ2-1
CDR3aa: CASSLGPSGSRNEQFF
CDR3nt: TGTGCCAGCAGCTTGGGTCCCAGCGGGAGTCGGAATGAGCAGTTCTTC

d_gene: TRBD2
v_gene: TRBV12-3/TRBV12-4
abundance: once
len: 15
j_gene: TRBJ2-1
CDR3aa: CASSQLAGGPGEQFF
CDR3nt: TGTGCCAGCAGCCAGCTAGCGGGAGGGCCGGGTGAGCAGTTCTTC

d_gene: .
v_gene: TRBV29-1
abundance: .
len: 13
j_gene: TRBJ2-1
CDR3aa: CSGTWGISFEQFF
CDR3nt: TGCAGCGGGACTTGGGGGATTTCCTTTGAGCAGTTCTTC

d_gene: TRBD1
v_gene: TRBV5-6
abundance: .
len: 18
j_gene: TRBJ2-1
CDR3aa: CASSLTLWTGPAYNEQFF
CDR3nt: TGTGCCAGCAGCTTAACCCTTTGGACAGGCCCAGCCTACAATGAGCAGTTCTTC

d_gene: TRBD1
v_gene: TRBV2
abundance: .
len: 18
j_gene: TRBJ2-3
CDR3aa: CASSAYLSRQGRRDTQYF
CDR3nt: TGTGCCAGCAGCGCGTACCTTAGTCGACAGGGGAGGAGAGATACGCAGTATTTT

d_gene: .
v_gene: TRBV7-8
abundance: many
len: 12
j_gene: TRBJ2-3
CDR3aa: CASSRVGNTQYF
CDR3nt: TGTGCCAGCAGCCGGGTCGGCAATACGCAGTATTTT

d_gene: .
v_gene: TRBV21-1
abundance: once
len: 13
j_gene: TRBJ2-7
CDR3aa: CASTSWELLEQYF
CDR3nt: TGTGCCAGCACCAGCTGGGAGTTACTGGAGCAGTACTTC

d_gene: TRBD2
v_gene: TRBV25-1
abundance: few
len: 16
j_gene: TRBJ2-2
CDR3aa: CASSEGGRGNTGELFF
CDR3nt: TGTGCCAGCAGTGAAGGCGGGAGAGGAAACACCGGGGAGCTGTTTTTT